This TCR beta chain was retrieved from a study of blood T cells in healthy people across ages. Using a J-beta primer mix together with a sample-barcoded 5' primer, a second PCR was run for about 6 to 11 cycles. Each CDR3 protein gets one entry after TCRdb re-called the 5' RACE reads with MiXCR. This sample has approximately 1,100,000 distinct CDR3 sequences, with 40% to 55% found just once. This clonotype was seen more than once but under ten times. Source material: blood. The TCR comes from an older woman in good health.

The CDR3 bases are TGTGCCAGCAGTTCTACAGGGATGGAGACCCAGTACTTC. As protein: CASSSTGMETQYF. This chain uses TRBV2 with TRBJ2-5; D is perhaps TRBD1 (6 bases). The CDR3 runs to 13 residues. Germline-derived CDR1 and CDR2 are SNHLY and FYNNEI. V shed 5 bases and J shed 5 bases, with 12 bases lying between them. Together with reference TRBV2 and TRBJ2-5, the CDR3 gives the full variable domain: EPEVTQTPSHQVTQMGQEVILRCVPISNHLYFYWYRQILGQKVEFLVSFYNNEISEKSEIFDDQFSVERPDGSNFTLKIRSTKLEDSAMYFCASSSTGMETQYFGPGTRLLVL.